These 31 T cell receptor beta chains came from one sample sequenced in a study of blood T cell repertoires in COVID-19. Using immunoSEQ multiplex PCR, the repertoire was profiled, and TCRdb retains in-frame clones only, with some absent. The sample lists roughly 140,000 clones; roughly three quarters were seen once. Sequencing was performed on peripheral blood. The receptors shown here come from a man aged 50 to 59 with active or convalescent COVID-19.

The V gene is TRBV24-1, the J gene TRBJ2-1, with D maybe TRBD2 (5 bases). Germline-derived CDR1 and CDR2 are KGHDR and SFDVKD. This CDR3 region has 14 residues. Trimming took off 4 bases at V and 7 bases at J, with 13 bases between the two ends. This chain's CDR3 is CATSDWTGNNEQFF. In DNA, the CDR3 is TGTGCCACCAGTGACTGGACCGGGAATAATGAGCAGTTCTTC.

The V gene is TRBV27, the J gene TRBJ2-3, with 13 bases that match TRBD2. Germline CDR1 is MNHEY and CDR2 is SMNVEV (reference sequence). With 5 bases clipped from V and 2 bases from J, the junction kept 7 bases outside the gene matches. This CDR3 comprises 17 residues. The CDR3 nucleotides read TGTGCCAGCAGTCCGGGGACTAGCGGGACCTTCACAGATACGCAGTATTTT. Its protein product is CASSPGTSGTFTDTQYF.

This clone has only a few counts. The V and J genes are TRBV11-2 and TRBJ2-3; D is unclear. Trimming took off 5 bases at V and 4 bases at J, with 22 bases between the two ends. Germline CDR1 and CDR2: SGHAT and FQNNGV. The CDR3 has 17 residues. CDR3 region: CASSTPGGLVSSDTQYF. The CDR3 nucleotides read TGTGCCAGCAGCACGCCCGGCGGCCTAGTCTCTTCAGATACGCAGTATTTT.

The V gene is TRBV25-1, the J gene TRBJ1-5; weak D call: TRBD1 (5 bases). Germline V CDR1 and CDR2: MGHDK, SYGVNS. V lost 3 bases, J lost 0 bases, and 15 bases lay in between. The CDR3 spans 17 residues. CDR3: CASSDSLDSYSNQPQHF. The CDR3 DNA reads as TGTGCCAGCAGTGACTCCCTAGACAGCTATAGCAATCAGCCCCAGCATTTT.

The chain uses TRBV6-4 and TRBJ1-1, with D hard to call. Germline-derived CDR1 and CDR2 are MRHNA and SNTAGT. The CDR3 is made up of 14 amino acids. V gave up 0 bases and J gave up 5 bases, with 10 bases separating them. The CDR3 spells CASSDSSRGTEAFF. The CDR3 bases are TGTGCCAGCAGTGACTCGTCCCGAGGGACTGAAGCTTTCTTT.

In nucleotides, the CDR3 is TGTGCCAGCAGCCCCCGACAGGGGGCGGGCGGGGAGCTGTTTTTT. As protein: CASSPRQGAGGELFF. The chain recombines TRBV11-2 with TRBJ2-2; TRBD1 matches at 10 bases. This CDR3 is 15 amino acids long. The V and J ends lost 5 bases and 7 bases, in that order; junction bases with no gene match: 7. Germline V gene sequence: CDR1 SGHAT, CDR2 FQNNGV.

This sequence joins TRBV7-3 and TRBJ2-1; 8 bases fit TRBD2. Germline V gene lookup returns CDR1 SGHTA and CDR2 FQGTGA. The J segment lost 4 bases and the V segment lost 5 bases, leaving 7 bases of the junction unmatched. CDR3 size: 15 residues. The CDR3 region has the DNA TGTGCCAGCAGCCCGAGTGTAGCGGGATACAATGAGCAGTTCTTC. This codes for CASSPSVAGYNEQFF.

This clone was observed a few times. The chain links TRBV7-3 to TRBJ1-1; unclear D gene. Between the trimmed V and J ends, which lost 0 bases and 0 bases, there was a span of 5 bases. The CDR3 is 14 amino acids. The germline V gene has CDR1 SGHTA and CDR2 FQGTGA. The CDR3 is CASSLTGVNTEAFF. The CDR3 coding sequence is TGTGCCAGCAGCTTAACCGGGGTGAACACTGAAGCTTTCTTT.

DNA for the CDR3: TGTGCCAGCAGGCGACAGGGGGTCTCCACAGATACGCAGTATTTT. Its protein is CASRRQGVSTDTQYF. V and J are TRBV28 and TRBJ2-3; 9 bases agree with TRBD1. CDR1 and CDR2 from the germline V gene are MDHEN and SYDVKM. V shed 6 bases, J shed 2 bases, and the junction held 6 bases outside the gene matches. The CDR3 runs 15 residues.

This chain uses TRBV5-5 with TRBJ1-5; D may be TRBD1 (6 bases). This CDR3 contains 15 residues. The germline V gene encodes CDR1 SGHKS and CDR2 YYEKEE (reference sequence). Trimming stripped 4 bases from V and 0 bases from J, with 11 bases between. In nucleotides, the CDR3 is TGTGCCAGCAGCGGACAGCTTAATAGCAATCAGCCCCAGCATTTT. Translated, it gives CASSGQLNSNQPQHF.

The chain links TRBV7-3 to TRBJ1-4; 9 bases line up with TRBD1. CDR1 and CDR2 from the germline V gene are SGHTA and FQGTGA. V lost 0 bases, J lost 8 bases, and 4 bases stayed unmatched. The CDR3 extends over 15 amino acids. The CDR3: CASSLTGTGSEKLFF. The CDR3 bases are TGTGCCAGCAGCTTAACCGGGACAGGGTCGGAAAAACTGTTTTTT.

The chain has TRBV7-9 and TRBJ1-2; 9 bases are shared with TRBD1. V shed 5 bases, J shed 8 bases, and the junction held 9 bases outside the gene matches. The CDR3 sequence is 14 residues long. Germline lookup yields CDR1 SEHNR and CDR2 FQNEAQ (reference sequence). As DNA, the CDR3 is TGTGCCAGCAGCCCCGGGACAGGGAGTTGGGGCTACACCTTC. It translates to CASSPGTGSWGYTF. The full variable domain, its missing parts supplied by reference TRBV7-9 and TRBJ1-2, is DTGVSQNPRHKITKRGQNVTFRCDPISEHNRLYWYRQTLGQGPEFLTYFQNEAQLEKSRLLSDRFSAERPKGSFSTLEIQRTEQGDSAMYLCASSPGTGSWGYTFGSGTRLTVV.

This clone was seen a single time. The V gene is TRBV28, the J gene TRBJ2-1; TRBD2 agrees at 10 bases. V was pared by 2 bases and J by 7 bases, with 5 bases of the junction left unmatched. The CDR3 is made up of 15 amino acids. Looked up from germline, CDR1 is MDHEN and CDR2 is SYDVKM. The CDR3 loop reads CASSLLAGVYNEQFF. Here the CDR3 DNA reads TGTGCCAGCAGTTTACTAGCGGGAGTGTATAATGAGCAGTTCTTC.

This chain uses TRBV9 with TRBJ2-3; 11 nucleotides align to TRBD2. Germline V CDR1 and CDR2: SGDLS, YYNGEE. Germline trimming cut 4 bases from V and 5 bases from J; bases unmatched to any gene: 3. This CDR3 contains 14 residues. The CDR3 sequence is CASSYGLAGDTQYF. Written as DNA, the CDR3 is TGTGCCAGCAGCTACGGACTAGCGGGAGATACGCAGTATTTT.

This clone has more than one count but fewer than ten. V and J are TRBV24-1 and TRBJ2-2; no clear D. With 1 base removed from V and 8 bases from J, the gap between germline ends came to 7 bases. Per germline, CDR1 KGHDR and CDR2 SFDVKD. The CDR3 totals 13 residues. The CDR3: CATSDFPGGELFF. CDR3 in DNA: TGTGCCACCAGTGATTTCCCGGGTGGGGAGCTGTTTTTT.

This chain joins TRBV28 and TRBJ2-7, with a weak D call TRBD1 (6 bases). V was shortened by 6 bases and J by 1 base, with 13 bases between the two germline ends. The CDR3 covers 14 residues. Looked up from germline, CDR1 is MDHEN and CDR2 is SYDVKM. CDR3 nucleotides: TGTGCCAGCAGCCCCCCGGGACATTCCTACGAGCAGTACTTC. Amino acids: CASSPPGHSYEQYF.

Turning to this clone: Different DNA sequences within this sample yield the same CDR3. J is TRBJ2-7 and V is TRBV18; 9 positions match TRBD1. CDR1 KGHSH and CDR2 LQKENI come from the germline V gene. The CDR3 is 14 amino acids. V was clipped by 6 bases and J by 2 bases; unmatched bases: 5. The CDR3 here is CASSPGQGTYEQYF. The CDR3 coding sequence is TGTGCCAGCTCGCCGGGACAGGGAACCTACGAGCAGTACTTC.

The count of this clone is one. The CDR3 DNA is TGTGCCAGCTCATCACTAGGAGGGGGCGGTCAGCCCTATGGCTACACCTTC. Protein: CASSSLGGGGQPYGYTF. This chain uses TRBV18 with TRBJ1-2; TRBD1 aligns across 7 bases. The CDR3 totals 17 residues. V was pared by 5 bases and J by 4 bases, with 16 bases of the junction left unmatched. The germline V gene has CDR1 KGHSH and CDR2 LQKENI.

This clone came up once. The gene calls are TRBV19 and TRBJ1-2; 7 nucleotides match TRBD1. The CDR3 is 15 residues long. After removal of 1 base from V and 4 bases from J, the junction contained 6 bases not matched to a gene. Germline assignment: CDR1 LNHDA and CDR2 SQIVND (reference sequence). The CDR3 DNA reads TGTGCCAGTAGTATAGGCTTGGACAGGCTCTATGGCTACACCTTC. Residues: CASSIGLDRLYGYTF.

The V and J genes are TRBV11-2 and TRBJ2-6; the D is unclear. V was shortened by 1 base and J by 11 bases, with 6 bases between the two germline ends. The germline CDR1 and CDR2 sequences are SGHAT and FQNNGV. The CDR3 contains 12 residues. CDR3 sequence: CASSLAPDVLTF. CDR3 bases: TGTGCCAGCAGCTTAGCACCGGACGTCCTGACTTTC.

The J gene is TRBJ2-7, the V gene TRBV9; 8 positions match TRBD1. V lost 0 bases and J lost 2; bases outside the gene matches: 1. CDR3 length: 14 residues. The V gene's germline CDR1 is SGDLS and CDR2 YYNGEE. The CDR3 loop is CASSVGDRTYEQYF. The CDR3 DNA reads as TGTGCCAGCAGCGTAGGGGACAGGACCTACGAGCAGTACTTC.

Only a few counts were recorded for this clone. The chain uses TRBV6-6 and TRBJ1-3, with TRBD1 matching 8 bases. CDR1 is MNHNY and CDR2 is SVGAGI in the germline V gene (reference sequence). This CDR3 comprises 16 residues. Trimming took 5 bases from V and 1 from J; bases not matched to a gene: 7. CDR3 sequence (DNA): TGTGCCAGCAGTGCCCAGGGGGCTAAGTCTGGAAACACCATATATTTT. Translation: CASSAQGAKSGNTIYF.

The chain couples TRBV24-1 to TRBJ1-3, with 10 positions matching TRBD1. V shed 1 base, J shed 2 bases, and the junction held 1 base outside the gene matches. Germline CDR1 is KGHDR and CDR2 is SFDVKD. The CDR3 is 16 amino acids. Here the CDR3 reads CATSDFGTGAGNTIYF. CDR3 coding DNA: TGTGCCACCAGTGATTTCGGGACAGGGGCTGGAAACACCATATATTTT.

This chain links TRBV5-4 with TRBJ1-3; D is ambiguous. The CDR3 sequence is 14 residues long. From germline, CDR1 is SGHNT and CDR2 YYREEE (reference sequence). Trimming removed 3 bases at V and 2 bases at J, with 9 bases between. The CDR3 nucleotides are TGTGCCAGCAGCTATCGCGGAGCTGGAAACACCATATATTTT. Protein: CASSYRGAGNTIYF.

V gene TRBV11-3 combines with J gene TRBJ2-2, with a possible D match to TRBD1 (5 bases). CDR1 and CDR2 (germline): SGHNT, YENEEA. The CDR3 has 12 residues. Trimming pared 1 base from V and 8 bases from J, leaving 5 bases between. DNA of the CDR3: TGTGCCAGCAGCTTAGGGACAGGGGAGCTGTTTTTT. Encoded protein: CASSLGTGELFF.

The chain combines TRBV27 with TRBJ2-2, with 9 bases fitting TRBD1. J lost 4 bases, V lost 7 bases, and 7 bases had no gene match. This CDR3 comprises 15 residues. Germline loops: CDR1 MNHEY, CDR2 SMNVEV (reference sequence). The CDR3 DNA follows: TGTGCCAGCACCATACAGGGGGCGGCCACCGGGGAGCTGTTTTTT. Protein: CASTIQGAATGELFF.

The chain couples TRBV10-3 to TRBJ1-1; the match to TRBD1 covers 7 bases. This CDR3 is 15 amino acids long. V lost 9 bases to trimming and J lost 2 bases; unmatched junction nucleotides: 12. CDR1 and CDR2 (germline): ENHRY, SYGVKD. CDR3 sequence reads: CAIGGSGTENTEAFF. The CDR3, as DNA: TGTGCCATTGGGGGGTCAGGGACAGAAAACACTGAAGCTTTCTTT.

V and J are TRBV5-6 and TRBJ2-3, with TRBD2 matching 13 bases. J lost 5 bases, V lost 0 bases, and 6 bases had no gene match. Germline V gene sequence: CDR1 SGHDT, CDR2 YYEEEE. This CDR3 contains 17 residues. Written as DNA, the CDR3 is TGTGCCAGCAGCTTGGGACTAGCGGGAGGTGTAGGAGATACGCAGTATTTT. This encodes CASSLGLAGGVGDTQYF.

V usage is TRBV27 and J usage is TRBJ2-3, with 11 bases that match TRBD1. Germline-derived CDR1 and CDR2 are MNHEY and SMNVEV (reference sequence). J gave up 4 bases and V 5 bases, and 11 bases lay outside the gene matches. This CDR3 is built from 17 residues. CDR3 loop: CASSIGTGGAKSDTQYF. In DNA form, the CDR3 reads TGTGCCAGCAGTATCGGGACAGGGGGAGCCAAATCAGATACGCAGTATTTT.

The gene calls are TRBV2 and TRBJ1-4; 7 bases fit TRBD1. Trimming at V came to 8 bases and at J to 5 bases, leaving 5 bases not matched to a gene. Germline V gene lookup returns CDR1 SNHLY and CDR2 FYNNEI. The CDR3 length is 13 residues. In DNA, the CDR3 is TGTGCCAGCTCGACAGGGCTGAATGAAAAACTGTTTTTT. It specifies CASSTGLNEKLFF.

The chain couples TRBV24-1 to TRBJ1-2; 7 bases are shared with TRBD1. CDR1 and CDR2 from the germline V gene are KGHDR and SFDVKD. Trimming took 1 base from V and 4 from J; bases not matched to a gene: 8. The CDR3 length is 16 residues. The CDR3 DNA sequence: TGTGCCACCAGTGATTTAGGGGACAGAGCCACCTATGGCTACACCTTC. Its translation is CATSDLGDRATYGYTF.